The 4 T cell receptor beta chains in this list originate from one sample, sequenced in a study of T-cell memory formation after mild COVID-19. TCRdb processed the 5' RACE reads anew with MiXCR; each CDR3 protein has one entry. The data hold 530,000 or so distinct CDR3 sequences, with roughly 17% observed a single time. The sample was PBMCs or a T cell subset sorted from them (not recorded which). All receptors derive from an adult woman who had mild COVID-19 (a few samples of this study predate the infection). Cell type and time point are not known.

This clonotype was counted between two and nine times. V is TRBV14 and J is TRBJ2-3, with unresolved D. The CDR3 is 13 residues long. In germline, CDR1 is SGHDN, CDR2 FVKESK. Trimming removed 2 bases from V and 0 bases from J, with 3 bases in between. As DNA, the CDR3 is TGTGCCAGCAGCCAACTGAGCACAGATACGCAGTATTTT. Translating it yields CASSQLSTDTQYF. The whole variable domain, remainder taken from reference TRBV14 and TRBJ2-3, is EAGVTQFPSHSVIEKGQTVTLRCDPISGHDNLYWYRRVMGKEIKFLLHFVKESKQDESGMPNNRFLAERTGGTYSTLKVQPAELEDSGVYFCASSQLSTDTQYFGPGTRLTVL.

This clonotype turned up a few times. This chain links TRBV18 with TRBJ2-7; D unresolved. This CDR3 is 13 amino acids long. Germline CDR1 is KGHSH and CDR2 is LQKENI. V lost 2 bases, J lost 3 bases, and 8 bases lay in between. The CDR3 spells CASSPVKNYEQYF. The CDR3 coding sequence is TGTGCCAGCTCACCAGTCAAAAACTACGAGCAGTACTTC.

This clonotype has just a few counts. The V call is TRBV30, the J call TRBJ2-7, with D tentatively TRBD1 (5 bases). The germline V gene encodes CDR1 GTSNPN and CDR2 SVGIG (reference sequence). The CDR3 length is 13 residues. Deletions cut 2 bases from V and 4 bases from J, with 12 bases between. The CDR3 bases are TGTGCCTGGAGTAGGGGCGACTTATACGAGCAGTACTTC. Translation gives CAWSRGDLYEQYF. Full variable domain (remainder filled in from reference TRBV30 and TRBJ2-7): SQTIHQWPATLVQPVGSPLSLECTVEGTSNPNLYWYRQAAGRGLQLLFYSVGIGQISSEVPQNLSASRPQDRQFILSSKKLLLSDSGFYLCAWSRGDLYEQYFGPGTRLTVT.

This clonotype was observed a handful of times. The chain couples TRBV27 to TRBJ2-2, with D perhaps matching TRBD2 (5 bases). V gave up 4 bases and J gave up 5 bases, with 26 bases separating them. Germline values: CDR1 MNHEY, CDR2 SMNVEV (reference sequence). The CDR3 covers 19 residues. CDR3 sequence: CASSSTMPPGLGKTGELFF. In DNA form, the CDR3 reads TGTGCCAGCAGTTCGACTATGCCCCCAGGTCTGGGGAAAACCGGGGAGCTGTTTTTT.